This TCR beta chain was sequenced for a study of graft-versus-host responses after intestinal transplantation. Turning to the study itself: The study gave all recipients anti-thymocyte globulin induction, then tacrolimus and steroids for about 3 years.

V gave up 7 bases and J gave up 7 bases; unmatched junction bases: 8. The germline V gene has CDR1 LNHDA and CDR2 SQIVND (reference sequence). The CDR3 loop spans 15 amino acids. The study, taken as a whole, reports: The highest levels of circulating GvH clones went along with early declines in HvG clones after transplant.

Generated by immunoSEQ multiplex PCR, the TCRdb table keeps only in-frame clones and is missing some. The sample lists over 90,000 clones, 93% occurring once. Comments on this clone: What it binds is unknown.

The origin of this receptor is a human donor who received an intestinal transplant. The starting material was unstimulated CD8+ T cells sorted from spleen or lymph node cells, obtained before intestinal transplant. The chain employs TRBV19 and TRBJ1-5; 12 positions match TRBD1. CDR3 protein: CASIQAGTGGQPQHF. The CDR3 DNA follows: TGTGCCAGTATTCAAGCCGGGACAGGGGGCCAGCCCCAGCATTTT.